This is a list of T cell receptor beta chains from one sample in a study of beta chain features in type 1 diabetes. Here immunoSEQ multiplex PCR was the method, and the copy in TCRdb shows in-frame clones only, minus some. The sample contains about 370,000 clones, 8% to 10% of which appear only once. The sequenced sample consisted of central memory CD4+ T cells from blood. The source of these receptors is a man aged 25-40 years with type 1 diabetes. The CDR3 runs from the conserved cysteine through the conserved F or W. The D gene is left open where the match is weak. Clone size is not always given. Where it is, it says once, few, many or a class for expanded clones.

v_gene	j_gene	len	abundance	d_gene	CDR3aa	CDR3nt
TRBV29-1	TRBJ2-7	13	few	-	CSVTGYPSYEQYF	TGCAGCGTTACAGGGTACCCCTCCTACGAGCAGTACTTC
TRBV21-1	TRBJ1-4	11	-	-	CASSPPVELFF	TGTGCCAGCAGCCCCCCGGTGGAACTGTTTTTT
TRBV28	TRBJ2-7	12	-	-	CASSPQTYEQYF	TGTGCCAGCAGTCCGCAGACCTACGAGCAGTACTTC
TRBV30	TRBJ1-1	12	-	TRBD1	CARGQGYTEAFF	TGTGCCCGAGGACAGGGGTACACTGAAGCTTTCTTT
TRBV2	TRBJ1-1	12	few	-	CASSRMNTEAFF	TGTGCCAGCAGTCGTATGAACACTGAAGCTTTCTTT
TRBV29-1	TRBJ1-1	13	few	-	CSVEVGLNTEAFF	TGCAGCGTTGAAGTGGGTCTGAACACTGAAGCTTTCTTT
TRBV11-2	TRBJ2-3	17	-	TRBD2	CASSLLLGLAGTDTQYF	TGTGCCAGCAGCTTACTACTCGGGCTAGCGGGCACAGATACGCAGTATTTT
TRBV29-1	TRBJ2-2	12	few	-	CSVEPNTGELFF	TGCAGCGTTGAGCCGAACACCGGGGAGCTGTTTTTT
TRBV27	TRBJ1-5	11	-	-	CAPDGNQPQHF	TGTGCCCCCGACGGCAATCAGCCCCAGCATTTT
TRBV25-1	TRBJ2-7	15	-	-	CASSDPQPGAYEQYF	TGTGCCAGCAGTGACCCCCAGCCGGGGGCCTACGAGCAGTACTTC
TRBV7-2	TRBJ2-3	17	-	TRBD1	CASSLGQGDPSTDTQYF	TGTGCCAGCAGCTTAGGGCAGGGGGATCCTAGCACAGATACGCAGTATTTT
TRBV9	TRBJ2-5	15	once	TRBD1	CASSVGGTGEETQYF	TGTGCCAGCAGCGTAGGGGGGACAGGAGAAGAGACCCAGTACTTC
TRBV7-9	TRBJ1-2	13	few	-	CASSLGTHYGYTF	TGTGCCAGCAGCTTAGGCACACACTATGGCTACACCTTC
TRBV7-8	TRBJ1-5	13	-	-	CASSPRVYQPQHF	TGTGCCAGCAGCCCTAGGGTGTACCAGCCCCAGCATTTT
TRBV25-1	TRBJ2-5	17	-	TRBD1	CASRPGQGVVGQETQYF	TGTGCCAGCAGACCGGGACAGGGGGTCGTAGGGCAAGAGACCCAGTACTTC
TRBV29-1	TRBJ1-2	12	few	TRBD1	CSAGDREYGYTF	TGCAGCGCGGGGGACAGGGAGTATGGCTACACCTTC
TRBV19	TRBJ1-1	12	few	-	CASKRGNTEAFF	TGTGCCAGTAAGCGGGGGAACACTGAAGCTTTCTTT
TRBV5-1	TRBJ1-5	15	few	-	CASSLEGEGNQPQHF	TGCGCCAGCAGCTTGGAGGGGGAAGGCAATCAGCCCCAGCATTTT
TRBV28	TRBJ1-1	14	few	TRBD1	CASLLRTGLSEAFF	TGTGCCAGCCTACTTAGGACAGGCCTCTCTGAAGCTTTCTTT
TRBV18	TRBJ2-7	14	-	-	CASSPKQGPYEQYF	TGTGCCAGCTCACCGAAACAGGGCCCCTACGAGCAGTACTTC
TRBV7-9	TRBJ2-2	15	-	TRBD2	CASHRGLAGPGELFF	TGTGCCAGCCACCGAGGTCTAGCGGGACCCGGGGAGCTGTTTTTT
TRBV6-6	TRBJ1-1	14	many	TRBD1	CASLTEDRETEAFF	TGTGCCAGCTTAACCGAGGACAGGGAAACTGAAGCTTTCTTT
TRBV11-2	TRBJ2-4	17	few	-	CASSFVTDSGTKNIQYF	TGTGCCAGCAGCTTCGTTACGGACTCGGGTACCAAAAACATTCAGTACTTC
TRBV21-1	TRBJ1-1	13	-	-	CASSSDVNTEAFF	TGTGCCAGCAGCAGTGATGTGAACACTGAAGCTTTCTTT
TRBV28	TRBJ2-2	17	-	TRBD1	CAGSHSAGTGFHGELFF	TGTGCCGGTTCGCACTCGGCGGGGACAGGGTTCCACGGGGAGCTGTTTTTT
TRBV6-5	TRBJ2-7	14	few	-	CASRARLLTFEQYF	TGTGCCAGCAGAGCTCGCTTACTCACTTTCGAGCAGTACTTC